A selection of T cell receptor beta chains follows, all from one sample in a study of human thymus T cells. Produced via immunoSEQ multiplex PCR; TCRdb's table is partial and in-frame only. The data hold tens of thousands of clones, with 85% to 95% observed a single time. Specimen: thymus tissue. The receptor set was obtained from a girl under three years old with a congenital heart defect but otherwise immunologically healthy. Each CDR3 is given with its conserved first and last residue. Fields, in order: J gene, V gene, D gene, clone size, CDR3 DNA, CDR3 protein. The D gene is left open where the match is weak. Size values are once, few and many counts, or a class for expanded clones, and some rows have none.

J gene: TRBJ1-2; V gene: TRBV28; D gene: NA; clone size: NA; CDR3 DNA: TGTGCCAGCTCACTGGGCCGGGAGTATGGCTACACCTTC; CDR3 protein: CASSLGREYGYTF
J gene: TRBJ1-1; V gene: TRBV19; D gene: TRBD1; clone size: few; CDR3 DNA: TGTGCCAGAATGCGGACAGGGCAAATGAACACTGAAGCTTTCTTT; CDR3 protein: CARMRTGQMNTEAFF
J gene: TRBJ2-3; V gene: TRBV7-9; D gene: TRBD1; clone size: once; CDR3 DNA: TGTGCCAGCAGCCCCCGACAGGGGCAGTTCACAGATACGCAGTATTTT; CDR3 protein: CASSPRQGQFTDTQYF
J gene: TRBJ2-3; V gene: TRBV19; D gene: NA; clone size: NA; CDR3 DNA: TGTGCCAGTAGTAGGCCCACAGGCGAGGGGATTGCTAGCACAGATACGCAGTATTTT; CDR3 protein: CASSRPTGEGIASTDTQYF
J gene: TRBJ2-7; V gene: TRBV6-1; D gene: NA; clone size: NA; CDR3 DNA: TGTGCCAGCAGTGACCGATTAAATGCTCTCAGCTCCTACGAGCAGTACTTC; CDR3 protein: CASSDRLNALSSYEQYF
J gene: TRBJ2-1; V gene: TRBV10-3; D gene: NA; clone size: NA; CDR3 DNA: TGTGCCATCAGAGGGCTAGCTGGTGTCAATGAGCAGTTCTTC; CDR3 protein: CAIRGLAGVNEQFF
J gene: TRBJ2-3; V gene: TRBV25-1; D gene: NA; clone size: once; CDR3 DNA: TGTGCCAGCAGTTCTCTCAGGCGTTTCGCAGATACGCAGTATTTT; CDR3 protein: CASSSLRRFADTQYF
J gene: TRBJ2-1; V gene: TRBV2; D gene: NA; clone size: NA; CDR3 DNA: TGTGCCAGCAGCGGTGGGGGCGGGAGTGTGCCGACAAACAATGAGCAGTTCTTC; CDR3 protein: CASSGGGGSVPTNNEQFF
J gene: TRBJ1-2; V gene: TRBV4-2; D gene: TRBD1; clone size: NA; CDR3 DNA: TGTGCCAGCAGCCATCACCGGGACAGGGATTTAGGTGGCTACACCTTC; CDR3 protein: CASSHHRDRDLGGYTF
J gene: TRBJ2-7; V gene: TRBV28; D gene: NA; clone size: NA; CDR3 DNA: TGTGCCAGCAGTTTCATGGATGGGTACGAGCAGTACTTC; CDR3 protein: CASSFMDGYEQYF
J gene: TRBJ2-6; V gene: TRBV2; D gene: NA; clone size: NA; CDR3 DNA: TGTGCCAGCAGTGAATCACCTGGGGCCAACGTCCTGACTTTC; CDR3 protein: CASSESPGANVLTF
J gene: TRBJ2-3; V gene: TRBV25-1; D gene: NA; clone size: NA; CDR3 DNA: TGTGCCTCCGGGCAGCTTTACACCGAGGCCACAGATACGCAGTATTTT; CDR3 protein: CASGQLYTEATDTQYF
J gene: TRBJ2-7; V gene: TRBV7-2; D gene: NA; clone size: once; CDR3 DNA: TGTGCCAGCAGCTTAGCCAGGTCCGGCCACGAGCAGTACTTC; CDR3 protein: CASSLARSGHEQYF
J gene: TRBJ2-7; V gene: TRBV5-1; D gene: NA; clone size: NA; CDR3 DNA: TGCGCCAGCAGGTCAGGGAGCTCCTACGAGCAGTACTTC; CDR3 protein: CASRSGSSYEQYF
J gene: TRBJ1-1; V gene: TRBV2; D gene: NA; clone size: NA; CDR3 DNA: TGTGCCAGCAGTGAACGGAAGGGCTTGAGGACTGAAGCTTTCTTT; CDR3 protein: CASSERKGLRTEAFF
J gene: TRBJ1-5; V gene: TRBV5-6; D gene: NA; clone size: once; CDR3 DNA: TGTGCCAGCAGCTGCACGAATCAGCGGGGCAATCAGCCCCAGCATTTT; CDR3 protein: CASSCTNQRGNQPQHF
J gene: TRBJ2-3; V gene: TRBV4-3; D gene: NA; clone size: NA; CDR3 DNA: TGCGCCAGCAGCCAAGACAAGGTACACACAGATACGCAGTATTTT; CDR3 protein: CASSQDKVHTDTQYF
J gene: TRBJ1-5; V gene: TRBV15; D gene: TRBD1; clone size: NA; CDR3 DNA: TGTGCCACCAGCATTCAGACAGGGGCCAATCAGCCCCAGCATTTT; CDR3 protein: CATSIQTGANQPQHF
J gene: TRBJ2-5; V gene: TRBV29-1; D gene: NA; clone size: NA; CDR3 DNA: TGCAGCGTACTGGGGGAGACCCAGTACTTC; CDR3 protein: CSVLGETQYF
J gene: TRBJ2-3; V gene: TRBV5-4; D gene: NA; clone size: NA; CDR3 DNA: TGTGCCAGCAGCTTGGCTGATACGCAGTATTTT; CDR3 protein: CASSLADTQYF
J gene: TRBJ2-7; V gene: TRBV6-5; D gene: TRBD2; clone size: NA; CDR3 DNA: TGTGCCAGCAGTTTTGGGACTAGCGGGCGTAAGGACGAGCAGTACTTC; CDR3 protein: CASSFGTSGRKDEQYF
J gene: TRBJ2-6; V gene: TRBV18; D gene: TRBD1; clone size: NA; CDR3 DNA: TGTGCCAGCTCATTGGATGGGACAGGGCGGCGCCGACGTTCCTCTGGGGCCAACGTCCTGACTTTC; CDR3 protein: CASSLDGTGRRRRSSGANVLTF
J gene: TRBJ2-7; V gene: TRBV7-6; D gene: NA; clone size: NA; CDR3 DNA: TGTGCCAGCAGCTTAGTTTCAAGCGGGTTCGCCTGGGAGCAGTACTTC; CDR3 protein: CASSLVSSGFAWEQYF
J gene: TRBJ2-7; V gene: TRBV10-3; D gene: NA; clone size: NA; CDR3 DNA: TGTGCCATCAGTGAGTCGAGTTACAGGGCTAGTGGAGAGCAGTACTTC; CDR3 protein: CAISESSYRASGEQYF
J gene: TRBJ2-3; V gene: TRBV5-4; D gene: NA; clone size: NA; CDR3 DNA: TGTGCCAGCAGCCCGGCCCCGGCAGATACGCAGTATTTT; CDR3 protein: CASSPAPADTQYF
J gene: TRBJ2-2; V gene: TRBV6-5; D gene: TRBD1; clone size: NA; CDR3 DNA: TGTGCCAGCACCCGGACAGGGCCGCCCGGGGAGCTGTTTTTT; CDR3 protein: CASTRTGPPGELFF
J gene: TRBJ2-7; V gene: TRBV9; D gene: NA; clone size: NA; CDR3 DNA: TGTGCCAGCAGCCCCGGGACGGCGCCACCCCGCGAGCAGTACTTC; CDR3 protein: CASSPGTAPPREQYF
J gene: TRBJ2-7; V gene: TRBV9; D gene: NA; clone size: NA; CDR3 DNA: TGTGCCAGCAGCGAGGGGGGTCTTGGCTACGAGCAGTACTTC; CDR3 protein: CASSEGGLGYEQYF
J gene: TRBJ1-4; V gene: TRBV4-1; D gene: NA; clone size: NA; CDR3 DNA: TGCGCCAGCAGCCAAGAGCCCGCAACTAATGAAAAACTGTTTTTT; CDR3 protein: CASSQEPATNEKLFF
J gene: TRBJ2-1; V gene: TRBV28; D gene: TRBD2; clone size: NA; CDR3 DNA: TGTGCTACCGCGGGGACTAGCGGCAACAATGAGCAGTTCTTC; CDR3 protein: CATAGTSGNNEQFF
J gene: TRBJ2-1; V gene: TRBV12-5; D gene: NA; clone size: NA; CDR3 DNA: TGTGCTAGTCTGTTTAGGGGGAGGGAAAAAAGCGAGAATGAGCAGTTCTTC; CDR3 protein: CASLFRGREKSENEQFF
J gene: TRBJ2-1; V gene: TRBV5-1; D gene: NA; clone size: NA; CDR3 DNA: TGCGCCAGCAGCTTGCATGCAGGGATACACAATGAGCAGTTCTTC; CDR3 protein: CASSLHAGIHNEQFF
J gene: TRBJ2-5; V gene: TRBV27; D gene: NA; clone size: NA; CDR3 DNA: TGTGCCAGCAGTTCCTCCGGCAGGGTGGGAGAGACCCAGTACTTC; CDR3 protein: CASSSSGRVGETQYF
J gene: TRBJ2-5; V gene: TRBV27; D gene: NA; clone size: NA; CDR3 DNA: TGTGCCAGCAGTTTATACAGCCAAGAGACCCAGTACTTC; CDR3 protein: CASSLYSQETQYF
J gene: TRBJ2-2; V gene: TRBV15; D gene: TRBD2; clone size: NA; CDR3 DNA: TGTGCCACCAGCTATCCGGGACTAGCGGAAACGGGCACCGGGGAGCTGTTTTTT; CDR3 protein: CATSYPGLAETGTGELFF
J gene: TRBJ1-2; V gene: TRBV30; D gene: TRBD1; clone size: NA; CDR3 DNA: TGTGCCTGGAGTCCCGCCTTCCAGGGGGCCCTCTATGGCTACACCTTC; CDR3 protein: CAWSPAFQGALYGYTF
J gene: TRBJ2-2; V gene: TRBV9; D gene: NA; clone size: NA; CDR3 DNA: TGTGCCAGCAGCGAGCCCCGGAACACCGGGGAGCTGTTTTTT; CDR3 protein: CASSEPRNTGELFF
J gene: TRBJ2-7; V gene: TRBV27; D gene: TRBD2; clone size: once; CDR3 DNA: TGTGCCAGCAGTTTTAAGACCCTCGGCGGGAGCTCCTACGAGCAGTACTTC; CDR3 protein: CASSFKTLGGSSYEQYF
J gene: TRBJ2-7; V gene: TRBV15; D gene: TRBD2; clone size: NA; CDR3 DNA: TGTGCCACCAGCAGAGATAGGGGCGGGAGGACCACCTACGAGCAGTACTTC; CDR3 protein: CATSRDRGGRTTYEQYF
J gene: TRBJ1-4; V gene: TRBV10-3; D gene: TRBD1; clone size: NA; CDR3 DNA: TGTGCCATCAGTCAGGACAGGGATAATGAAAAACTGTTTTTT; CDR3 protein: CAISQDRDNEKLFF
J gene: TRBJ2-3; V gene: TRBV4-1; D gene: TRBD2; clone size: NA; CDR3 DNA: TGCGCCAGCAGCCAAGATCCAGCGGGAGGGCCTGTGTTCACAGATACGCAGTATTTT; CDR3 protein: CASSQDPAGGPVFTDTQYF
J gene: TRBJ1-1; V gene: TRBV30; D gene: NA; clone size: few; CDR3 DNA: TGTGCCTGTTCGTCCGATCGGACGGAGAACACTGAAGCTTTCTTT; CDR3 protein: CACSSDRTENTEAFF
J gene: TRBJ1-2; V gene: TRBV29-1; D gene: NA; clone size: NA; CDR3 DNA: TGCAGCGTTCCGTCTCGGGGCGGCTACACCTTC; CDR3 protein: CSVPSRGGYTF
J gene: TRBJ2-7; V gene: TRBV5-6; D gene: TRBD1; clone size: NA; CDR3 DNA: TGTGCCAGCAGCCCCCCGGGACAGGGATACGAGCAGTACTTC; CDR3 protein: CASSPPGQGYEQYF